One and the same sample provided the 15 T cell receptor beta chains below, sequenced in a study of graft-versus-host responses after intestinal transplantation. Produced via immunoSEQ multiplex PCR; TCRdb's table is partial and in-frame only. Counted here are about 36,000 clones, approximately 93% occurring once; the ten biggest clones make up over 0.2%. The antigens of these receptors remain unknown. This specimen consisted of unstimulated CD4+ T cells sorted from spleen or lymph node cells, obtained before transplant. Receptors were obtained from a human donor who was the organ donor for an intestinal transplant.

The CDR3 spells CASSFSGKDTGELFF. The CDR3 bases are TGCGCCAGCAGCTTTAGCGGGAAGGACACCGGGGAGCTGTTTTTT. The gene calls are TRBV5-1 and TRBJ2-2; 8 bases are a match to TRBD2. CDR3 length: 15 residues. The germline gives CDR1 SGHRS, CDR2 YFSETQ. V lost 2 bases to trimming and J lost 3 bases; unmatched junction nucleotides: 3. The full variable domain, with the rest looked up from reference TRBV5-1 and TRBJ2-2, is KAGVTQTPRYLIKTRGQQVTLSCSPISGHRSVSWYQQTPGQGLQFLFEYFSETQRNKGNFPGRFSGRQFSNSRSEMNVSTLELGDSALYLCASSFSGKDTGELFFGEGSRLTVL.

This chain uses TRBV5-6 with TRBJ1-1; weak D call: TRBD1 (6 bases). The CDR3 length is 13 residues. Per germline, CDR1 SGHDT and CDR2 YYEEEE. The V end was cut by 5 bases, the J end by 5 bases, with 13 bases between. CDR3 coding DNA: TGTGCCAGCAGGTACACAGGGAGGACTGAAGCTTTCTTT. Translation gives CASRYTGRTEAFF.

The chain couples TRBV28 to TRBJ1-2, with TRBD1 matching 9 bases. Losses at the gene ends were 6 bases for V and 2 bases for J; bases not matched to a gene: 10. In germline, CDR1 is MDHEN, CDR2 SYDVKM. The CDR3 extends over 16 amino acids. The CDR3 sequence: CASSQGGQGRNYGYTF. The CDR3 region has the DNA TGTGCCAGCAGCCAGGGTGGACAGGGGAGGAACTATGGCTACACCTTC.

The V call is TRBV18, the J call TRBJ1-5; unclear D gene. Trimming cost V 2 bases and J 6 bases, with 11 bases left between them. Per the germline V gene, CDR1 is KGHSH and CDR2 is LQKENI. The CDR3 is 14 amino acids. The CDR3 DNA reads as TGTGCCAGCTCACCAGGAAGGGAGGGTCAGCCCCAGCATTTT. This sequence encodes CASSPGREGQPQHF.

The chain carries TRBV29-1 and TRBJ1-2; no reliable D call. This CDR3 contains 11 residues. The V end was cut by 3 bases, the J end by 5 bases, with 7 bases between. The V gene's germline CDR1 is SQVTM and CDR2 ANQGSEA. CDR3: CSVEWGYGYTF. In DNA form, the CDR3 reads TGCAGCGTTGAGTGGGGTTATGGCTACACCTTC.

The V and J genes are TRBV2 and TRBJ1-1, with TRBD1 identical over 8 bases. V was clipped by 6 bases and J by 1 base; unmatched bases: 1. The CDR3 extends over 13 amino acids. Germline CDR1 SNHLY, CDR2 FYNNEI. CDR3 sequence: CASRGTGNTEAFF. The CDR3 DNA reads TGTGCCAGCAGGGGGACAGGGAACACTGAAGCTTTCTTT.

The J gene is TRBJ2-5, the V gene TRBV7-2; 11 bases align to TRBD2. With V trimmed by 1 base and J by 5 bases, 3 bases remained unmatched. CDR3 length: 15 amino acids. The V gene's germline CDR1 is SGHTA and CDR2 FQGNSA. As DNA, the CDR3 is TGTGCCAGCAGCTTAGGACTAGCGGGGAGGGAGACCCAGTACTTC. Translating gives CASSLGLAGRETQYF.

A single count supports this clone. V usage is TRBV7-2 and J usage is TRBJ2-3, with 7 bases lining up with TRBD1. The CDR3 totals 16 residues. CDR1 and CDR2 from the germline V gene are SGHTA and FQGNSA. Trimming at V came to 1 base and at J to 3 bases, leaving 7 bases not matched to a gene. The CDR3 spells CASSLVYRGGTDTQYF. CDR3 coding DNA: TGTGCCAGCAGCTTAGTATACAGGGGTGGGACAGATACGCAGTATTTT.

J is TRBJ2-5 and V is TRBV5-1; D gene ambiguous. Germline CDR1 and CDR2: SGHRS and YFSETQ. V was cut by 4 bases and J by 5 bases, with 9 bases left in between. The CDR3 runs to 12 residues. CDR3 amino acids: CASSASAETQYF. The DNA of the CDR3 is TGCGCCAGCAGCGCCAGTGCGGAGACCCAGTACTTC. Using reference TRBV5-1 and TRBJ2-5 for the parts outside the CDR3, the full variable domain is KAGVTQTPRYLIKTRGQQVTLSCSPISGHRSVSWYQQTPGQGLQFLFEYFSETQRNKGNFPGRFSGRQFSNSRSEMNVSTLELGDSALYLCASSASAETQYFGPGTRLLVL.

The chain is built from TRBV6-1 and TRBJ2-7; 7 nucleotides match TRBD1. V lost 8 bases to trimming and J lost 0 bases; unmatched junction nucleotides: 7. CDR1 is MNHNS and CDR2 is SASEGT in the germline V gene. The CDR3 runs to 14 residues. DNA for the CDR3: TGTGCCAGCGCGCGACAGGGAAGCTCCTACGAGCAGTACTTC. It specifies CASARQGSSYEQYF.

This chain joins TRBV7-3 and TRBJ1-3; no clear D gene. Germline V CDR1 and CDR2: SGHTA, FQGTGA. This CDR3 is 13 amino acids long. V was pared by 5 bases and J by 2 bases, with 7 bases between. The CDR3 DNA is TGTGCCAGCAGCGCCGGAACTGGAAACACCATATATTTT. Protein product: CASSAGTGNTIYF.

The chain joins TRBV7-2 to TRBJ2-5; tentatively, D is TRBD1 or TRBD2 (5 bases each). Trimming took off 1 base at V and 2 bases at J, with 14 bases between the two ends. The germline V gene encodes CDR1 SGHTA and CDR2 FQGNSA. This CDR3 contains 16 residues. CDR3: CASSLGYGGPQETQYF. CDR3 in DNA: TGTGCCAGCAGCTTAGGCTATGGGGGACCTCAAGAGACCCAGTACTTC.

V gene TRBV6-1 combines with J gene TRBJ2-5; unclear D gene. This CDR3 spans 14 amino acids. Germline CDR1 is MNHNS and CDR2 is SASEGT. Trimming cost V 6 bases and J 1 base, with 12 bases left between them. CDR3 sequence reads: CASRLTEVQETQYF. Written as DNA, the CDR3 is TGTGCCAGCAGACTTACAGAGGTCCAAGAGACCCAGTACTTC.

The V gene is TRBV7-2, the J gene TRBJ1-2; D perhaps matches TRBD1 (6 bases). The V end was cut by 4 bases, the J end by 0 bases, with 15 bases between. Per the germline V gene, CDR1 is SGHTA and CDR2 is FQGNSA. The CDR3 has 16 residues. The CDR3: CASSSGGILANYGYTF. CDR3 sequence (DNA): TGTGCCAGCAGCTCGGGGGGCATCTTAGCTAACTATGGCTACACCTTC.

The V call is TRBV5-1, the J call TRBJ1-1, with unresolved D. The CDR3 is 16 amino acids. V shed 1 base and J shed 1 base, with 14 bases lying between them. CDR1 SGHRS and CDR2 YFSETQ come from the germline V gene. Written as DNA, the CDR3 is TGCGCCAGCAGCTTGATCCGGTCATTAGGGAACACTGAAGCTTTCTTT. Protein product: CASSLIRSLGNTEAFF.